Shown below are 5 T cell receptor beta chains from a single sample sequenced in a study of T-cell memory formation after mild COVID-19. TCRdb passed the 5' RACE reads through MiXCR, listing each CDR3 protein once. This repertoire shows 470,000 or so distinct CDR3 sequences, roughly 18% found once; its top ten account for roughly 21%. The specimen sequenced was PBMCs or a T cell subset sorted from them (not recorded which). These receptor sequences come from a man aged 18 to 30 who had mild COVID-19 (a few samples of this study predate the infection). Cell type and time point are not known.

The V and J genes are TRBV5-1 and TRBJ2-7; maybe TRBD1 (6 bases). The CDR3 extends over 15 amino acids. Trimming took 4 bases from V and 3 from J, leaving 17 bases between them. Per the germline V gene, CDR1 is SGHRS and CDR2 is YFSETQ. The CDR3 loop is CASSPGRKQGYEQYF. The CDR3 DNA follows: TGCGCCAGCAGCCCGGGGCGTAAACAGGGCTACGAGCAGTACTTC.

This clonotype was counted a few times. The rearrangement uses TRBV9 and TRBJ2-1; 9 bases agree with TRBD2. CDR3 size: 17 residues. The junction had 6 bases not matched to a gene; V was cut back by 0 bases and J by 2 bases. CDR1 is SGDLS, CDR2 YYNGEE, per germline. The CDR3 DNA sequence: TGTGCCAGCAGCGTAGGGACGGCTAGCGGGGCCTACAATGAGCAGTTCTTC. As protein: CASSVGTASGAYNEQFF.

This clonotype was seen more than once but under ten times. The V and J genes are TRBV3-1 and TRBJ1-2; D unresolved. The CDR3 is 15 residues long. Germline CDR1 and CDR2: LGHDT and YNNKEL (reference sequence). The ends were cut back, 1 base at V and 4 bases at J, with 13 bases in the middle. The CDR3 nucleotides read TGTGCCAGCAGCCAAGCTGGGGTTTGGAGCTATGGCTACACCTTC. Translated, it gives CASSQAGVWSYGYTF.

This chain joins TRBV4-3 and TRBJ2-3; D possibly corresponds to TRBD2 (7 bases). V was clipped by 0 bases and J by 6 bases, with 22 bases between them. This CDR3 is built from 18 residues. From germline, CDR1 is LGHNA and CDR2 YSLEER. The CDR3: CASSQESGWGGDLDTQYF. DNA for the CDR3: TGCGCCAGCAGCCAAGAGTCGGGATGGGGGGGCGACTTGGATACGCAGTATTTT.

Of note for this clonotype: Germline is not matched at one junction end, which may reflect a read error. CDR3 residues: CASRADSRALF. In DNA form, the CDR3 reads TGTGCCAGCAGAGCCGACAGTAGAGCTTTATTT. This chain uses TRBV2 with TRBJ1-1; a possible D gene is TRBD1 (5 bases). The CDR3 is made up of 11 amino acids. From germline, CDR1 is SNHLY and CDR2 FYNNEI. The variable domain in full, with the rest retrieved from reference TRBV2 and TRBJ1-1, is EPEVTQTPSHQVTQMGQEVILRCVPISNHLYFYWYRQILGQKVEFLVSFYNNEISEKSEIFDDQFSVERPDGSNFTLKIRSTKLEDSAMYFCASRADSRALFGQGTRLTVV.